These 5 T cell receptor beta chains were sequenced from one sample in a study of T cells after yellow fever vaccination. MiXCR was run by TCRdb on the 5' RACE reads, yielding one entry per CDR3 protein. This table holds 500,000 to 650,000 distinct CDR3 sequences, roughly an eighth found once. This sample comprised PBMCs, obtained on the day of the yellow fever booster vaccination. These receptors all come from a man aged 30 to 39 who received the YFV17D yellow fever vaccine.

The chain joins TRBV5-4 to TRBJ1-6; 11 bases match TRBD1. This CDR3 is built from 14 residues. Germline V gene data show CDR1 as SGHNT and CDR2 as YYREEE (reference sequence). The junction had 5 bases not matched to a gene; V was cut back by 4 bases and J by 11 bases. The CDR3 DNA reads TGTGCCAGCAGCCGGGACAGGGGGATAGCACCCCTCCACTTT. Its translation: CASSRDRGIAPLHF.

This clonotype was observed many times. The DNA of the CDR3 is TGTGCCAGCAGTTGGGGCGGGGGGCCGCAGTCGCAGTATTTT. Translation: CASSWGGGPQSQYF. The chain links TRBV6-5 to TRBJ2-3; the match to TRBD2 covers 8 bases. The CDR3 spans 14 residues. CDR1 is MNHEY, CDR2 SVGAGI, per germline. Unmatched junction bases numbered 10, after V lost 4 bases and J lost 10 bases.

V and J are TRBV7-3 and TRBJ2-2; possible D gene TRBD2, 5 bases. V shed 3 bases and J shed 6 bases, with 17 bases lying between them. The germline V gene has CDR1 SGHTA and CDR2 FQGTGA. The CDR3 covers 16 residues. The CDR3 DNA reads TGTGCCAGCAGCTTGCAGGCCGGAGCGGTCCCCGGGGAGCTGTTTTTT. This encodes CASSLQAGAVPGELFF.

This clonotype was recorded a few times. The chain carries TRBV3-1 and TRBJ1-1; D unresolved. Trimming cost V 3 bases and J 1 base, with 9 bases left between them. This CDR3 contains 14 residues. Germline lookup yields CDR1 LGHDT and CDR2 YNNKEL (reference sequence). The CDR3 region is CASSQVMTNTEAFF. CDR3 nucleotide sequence: TGTGCCAGCAGCCAGGTAATGACGAACACTGAAGCTTTCTTT.

This clonotype showed up many times. The CDR3 DNA is TGTGCCAGCAACCGGCGCGGGGACGGCTACGAGCAGTACTTC. Amino acid sequence: CASNRRGDGYEQYF. This chain uses TRBV12-3 or TRBV12-4 with TRBJ2-7; perhaps TRBD2 as D (6 bases). The CDR3 consists of 14 residues. V was clipped by 7 bases and J by 3 bases, with 16 bases between them.